The 27 T cell receptor beta chains reported below all come from one sample, sequenced in a study of technical replicates of blood from four donors (dated by TCRdb to between 2016 and 2019). The library was made by the immunoSEQ multiplex PCR assay. TCRdb retrieved this table from immuneACCESS and kept in-frame rearrangements only. Not all clones are present; in checked studies, unresolved V genes account for under half, and no reason is known for the remainder. Present in this sample are roughly 82,000 clones, over 80% of which were seen just once. The ten most abundant clones make up roughly 0.25% of the sample. The sample taken for sequencing was T cells isolated from PBMCs. These receptors all come from a human donor in good health.

CDR3 DNA sequence: TGTGCCAGCAGTGGGGAGATTGTGGCCCTCCACTTT. This sequence encodes CASSGEIVALHF. This chain uses TRBV2 with TRBJ1-6, with D uncertain. The CDR3 extends over 12 amino acids. Germline V CDR1 and CDR2: SNHLY, FYNNEI. V shed 4 bases and J shed 14 bases, with 12 bases lying between them.

The chain uses TRBV4-1 and TRBJ2-2, with 11 bases identical to TRBD2. Germline V gene sequence: CDR1 MGHRA, CDR2 YSYEKL. This CDR3 contains 15 residues. V gave up 1 base and J gave up 5 bases; unmatched junction bases: 0. CDR3 sequence (DNA): TGCGCCAGCAGCCAAGGACTAGCGGGGACCGGGGAGCTGTTTTTT. Its translation is CASSQGLAGTGELFF.

This clone was picked up one time. This chain connects TRBV30 to TRBJ1-3, with unresolved D. The CDR3 spans 14 residues. The V gene lost 2 bases and the J gene lost 1 base, with 9 bases spanning the gap. Germline assignment: CDR1 GTSNPN and CDR2 SVGIG (reference sequence). The CDR3 DNA follows: TGTGCCTGGAGTCTCTCCTCGTCTGGAAACACCATATATTTT. The encoded protein is CAWSLSSSGNTIYF.

The CDR3 here is CASSLAGNTGELFF. The CDR3 DNA sequence: TGTGCCAGCAGTTTAGCGGGGAACACCGGGGAGCTGTTTTTT. J is TRBJ2-2 and V is TRBV6-4; 7 nucleotides agree with TRBD2. Germline V CDR1 and CDR2: MRHNA, SNTAGT. There are 14 residues in the CDR3. Unmatched junction bases numbered 1, after V lost 5 bases and J lost 1 base.

This clone was observed once. This rearrangement joins TRBV19 to TRBJ1-2, with 10 bases that match TRBD1. The CDR3 has 15 amino acids. V lost 5 bases and J lost 1; bases outside the gene matches: 4. Germline V gene data show CDR1 as LNHDA and CDR2 as SQIVND (reference sequence). CDR3 nucleotide sequence: TGTGCCAGTAGTGTACGGGACAGGGGTAACTATGGCTACACCTTC. This codes for CASSVRDRGNYGYTF. Supplemented by reference TRBV19 and TRBJ1-2, the full variable domain reads DGGITQSPKYLFRKEGQNVTLSCEQNLNHDAMYWYRQDPGQGLRLIYYSQIVNDFQKGDIAEGYSVSREKKESFPLTVTSAQKNPTAFYLCASSVRDRGNYGYTFGSGTRLTVV.

The chain is built from TRBV2 and TRBJ1-3; a possible D gene is TRBD1 (5 bases). Trimming shortened V by 0 bases and J by 3 bases, and 12 bases separated the two germline ends. The CDR3 is made up of 16 amino acids. Germline V gives CDR1 SNHLY, CDR2 FYNNEI. The CDR3 loop reads CASSEALRTIGNTIYF. The CDR3 bases are TGTGCCAGCAGTGAAGCGCTCAGGACAATTGGAAACACCATATATTTT.

The V gene is TRBV19, the J gene TRBJ1-3; D not resolved. The CDR3 loop spans 16 amino acids. Germline CDR1 LNHDA, CDR2 SQIVND (reference sequence). V was shortened by 3 bases and J by 3 bases, with 15 bases between the two germline ends. CDR3 DNA: TGTGCCAGTAGTATCCTGACGACGGGATTTGGAAACACCATATATTTT. It yields the protein CASSILTTGFGNTIYF. Together with reference TRBV19 and TRBJ1-3, the CDR3 gives the full variable domain: DGGITQSPKYLFRKEGQNVTLSCEQNLNHDAMYWYRQDPGQGLRLIYYSQIVNDFQKGDIAEGYSVSREKKESFPLTVTSAQKNPTAFYLCASSILTTGFGNTIYFGEGSWLTVV.

V gene TRBV25-1 combines with J gene TRBJ2-2; 10 bases fit TRBD2. The V and J ends lost 8 bases and 6 bases, in that order; junction bases with no gene match: 9. There are 15 residues in the CDR3. Germline values: CDR1 MGHDK, CDR2 SYGVNS. CDR3 region: CASCPRAGGAGELFF. The CDR3 nucleotides are TGTGCCAGCTGTCCCCGAGCGGGGGGGGCCGGGGAGCTGTTTTTT.

This chain joins TRBV5-1 and TRBJ2-1; 13 bases line up with TRBD2. Germline values: CDR1 SGHRS, CDR2 YFSETQ. The CDR3 totals 17 residues. Trimming cost V 3 bases and J 0 bases; bases outside gene matches: 3. This CDR3 reads CASSSGLAGSSYNEQFF. CDR3 DNA sequence: TGCGCCAGCAGCTCGGGACTAGCGGGGAGCTCCTACAATGAGCAGTTCTTC.

The J gene is TRBJ2-7, the V gene TRBV5-5; 11 bases align to TRBD2. Germline assignment: CDR1 SGHKS and CDR2 YYEKEE (reference sequence). Trimming cost V 0 bases and J 9 bases; bases outside gene matches: 8. The CDR3 extends over 15 amino acids. CDR3 nucleotide sequence: TGTGCCAGCAGCTTGGAGGGACTAGCGGATTCGGGGCAGTACTTC. Amino acid sequence: CASSLEGLADSGQYF.

The sample holds a few counts of this clone. The chain is built from TRBV5-1 and TRBJ1-2; 8 nucleotides agree with TRBD1. Trimming cost V 3 bases and J 5 bases; bases outside gene matches: 9. CDR1 is SGHRS and CDR2 is YFSETQ in the germline V gene. CDR3 length: 15 residues. The CDR3 DNA follows: TGCGCCAGCAGCTCCGCTTTGACAGGGGAGTATGGCTACACCTTC. As protein: CASSSALTGEYGYTF.

The table lists this clone with a count of one. Written as DNA, the CDR3 is TGTGCCAGCAGCGTAGCAGGGTCCGAGCAGTACTTC. Encoded protein: CASSVAGSEQYF. This chain joins TRBV9 and TRBJ2-7; TRBD1 might be the D (5 bases). The CDR3 runs 12 residues. Germline loops: CDR1 SGDLS, CDR2 YYNGEE. The V end was cut by 0 bases, the J end by 6 bases, with 7 bases between.

This clone showed up just a few times. The rearrangement joins TRBV29-1 to TRBJ2-2; 8 nucleotides line up with TRBD1. CDR1 and CDR2 (germline): SQVTM, ANQGSEA. V shed 7 bases, J shed 4 bases, and the junction held 5 bases outside the gene matches. The CDR3 contains 13 residues. The CDR3 protein is CSAGDRSTGELFF. The CDR3 DNA reads TGCAGCGCAGGGGACAGGTCCACCGGGGAGCTGTTTTTT.

The chain recombines TRBV19 with TRBJ1-2; the match to TRBD1 covers 7 bases. From germline, CDR1 is LNHDA and CDR2 SQIVND (reference sequence). Unmatched junction bases numbered 5, after V lost 6 bases and J lost 4 bases. The CDR3 sequence is 13 residues long. Here the CDR3 DNA reads TGTGCCAGTAGAATCGGGACAGCCTATGGCTACACCTTC. Its protein product is CASRIGTAYGYTF.

This chain joins TRBV5-5 and TRBJ2-7, with a weak D call TRBD1 (6 bases). This CDR3 has 15 residues. Germline-derived CDR1 and CDR2 are SGHKS and YYEKEE (reference sequence). The ends were cut back, 4 bases at V and 7 bases at J, with 21 bases in the middle. CDR3 amino acids: CASSPGHPTVHEQYF. CDR3 bases: TGTGCCAGCAGCCCGGGACACCCCACAGTCCATGAGCAGTACTTC.

This sequence joins TRBV12-5 and TRBJ2-7; 7 nucleotides align to TRBD1. This CDR3 has 13 amino acids. The V gene end was trimmed by 6 bases and the J gene end by 4 bases; junction bases not matched to a gene: 6. CDR1 and CDR2 from the germline V gene are LGHNT and FRNRAP. Here the CDR3 reads CASGRDSPYEQYF. As DNA, the CDR3 is TGTGCTAGTGGCCGGGACAGCCCTTACGAGCAGTACTTC.

This chain joins TRBV5-1 and TRBJ1-3; 9 bases match TRBD1. The CDR3 runs to 16 residues. Trimming took 4 bases from V and 4 from J; bases not matched to a gene: 9. Germline V gene sequence: CDR1 SGHRS, CDR2 YFSETQ. CDR3 nucleotides: TGCGCCAGCAGCGTTGGAAACAGGGGGCTCGGAAACACCATATATTTT. Protein: CASSVGNRGLGNTIYF. The whole variable domain, filled in from reference TRBV5-1 and TRBJ1-3, reads KAGVTQTPRYLIKTRGQQVTLSCSPISGHRSVSWYQQTPGQGLQFLFEYFSETQRNKGNFPGRFSGRQFSNSRSEMNVSTLELGDSALYLCASSVGNRGLGNTIYFGEGSWLTVV.

The genes are TRBV10-3 and TRBJ1-4; possibly TRBD1 for D (5 bases). V lost 3 bases and J lost 4, with 24 bases in between. Germline V gene data show CDR1 as ENHRY and CDR2 as SYGVKD. The CDR3 has 19 amino acids. CDR3 bases: TGTGCCATCAGTGAATCGAGCGATAATGAAGGGGTTGATAATGAAAAACTGTTTTTT. Its translation is CAISESSDNEGVDNEKLFF.

V usage is TRBV4-2 and J usage is TRBJ1-2; D remains unclear. Trimming cost V 0 bases and J 3 bases, with 8 bases left between them. The germline CDR1 and CDR2 sequences are LGHNA and YNFKEQ. This CDR3 has 14 amino acids. The CDR3 DNA is TGTGCCAGCAGCCAAGATACCGCGTACTATGGCTACACCTTC. As protein: CASSQDTAYYGYTF.

This chain uses TRBV6-5 with TRBJ2-7, with 12 bases lining up with TRBD2. The trim removed 4 bases at V and 0 bases at J, leaving 4 bases unmatched. In germline, CDR1 is MNHEY, CDR2 SVGAGI. There are 16 residues in the CDR3. DNA for the CDR3: TGTGCCAGCAGTTTTACTAGCGGGAGGCCCTCCTACGAGCAGTACTTC. Translated: CASSFTSGRPSYEQYF.

The chain uses TRBV10-3 and TRBJ2-6, with D uncertain. V lost 6 bases, J lost 0 bases, and 6 bases lay in between. The CDR3 sequence is 14 residues long. CDR1 and CDR2 (germline): ENHRY, SYGVKD. The CDR3 region is CAIRALSGANVLTF. For the CDR3, the DNA is TGTGCCATCAGAGCCCTCTCTGGGGCCAACGTCCTGACTTTC.

The chain uses TRBV19 and TRBJ1-1; TRBD1 matches at 7 bases. Germline lookup yields CDR1 LNHDA and CDR2 SQIVND (reference sequence). J gave up 5 bases and V 5 bases, and 5 bases lay outside the gene matches. The CDR3 consists of 13 residues. CDR3 nucleotide sequence: TGTGCCAGTAGTGCAGACAGGGATACTGAAGCTTTCTTT. This sequence encodes CASSADRDTEAFF.

The chain employs TRBV6-1 and TRBJ2-3; no clear D. Germline V CDR1 and CDR2: MNHNS, SASEGT. The length of the CDR3 is 15 residues. Trimming stripped 8 bases from V and 10 bases from J, with 25 bases between. CDR3 bases: TGTGCCAGCGAGCAAAACCCGCCGCTGAGCGTCCCGCAGTATTTT. Amino acids: CASEQNPPLSVPQYF.

The rearrangement uses TRBV7-9 and TRBJ2-3; no clear D gene. The V end lost 4 bases, the J end lost 2 bases, and 16 bases lay between the germline ends. CDR1 is SEHNR, CDR2 FQNEAQ, per germline (reference sequence). The CDR3 length is 16 residues. The CDR3: CASSSRLTVDTDTQYF. The CDR3 DNA sequence: TGTGCCAGCAGCTCTCGACTCACGGTGGACACAGATACGCAGTATTTT.

The chain couples TRBV7-9 to TRBJ2-1; TRBD2 matches at 8 bases. J was trimmed by 4 bases and V by 3 bases; bases with no gene match: 8. Germline CDR1 SEHNR, CDR2 FQNEAQ (reference sequence). The CDR3 consists of 16 residues. The CDR3 here is CASSFRGTSPYNEQFF. The CDR3 DNA reads as TGTGCCAGCAGCTTTAGAGGGACTAGTCCTTACAATGAGCAGTTCTTC. Variable domain in full (rest from reference TRBV7-9 and TRBJ2-1): DTGVSQNPRHKITKRGQNVTFRCDPISEHNRLYWYRQTLGQGPEFLTYFQNEAQLEKSRLLSDRFSAERPKGSFSTLEIQRTEQGDSAMYLCASSFRGTSPYNEQFFGPGTRLTVL.

The CDR3 nucleotides read TGCGCCAGCAGCCCGGGGGCGGGAGGGCCGGGTGAGCAGTACTTC. This sequence encodes CASSPGAGGPGEQYF. V gene TRBV5-1 combines with J gene TRBJ2-7, with TRBD2 matching over 9 bases. The CDR3 has 15 amino acids. The V and J ends lost 4 bases and 7 bases, in that order; junction bases with no gene match: 12. Germline loops: CDR1 SGHRS, CDR2 YFSETQ.

V and J are TRBV9 and TRBJ2-7; possible D gene TRBD2, 6 bases. Germline V gives CDR1 SGDLS, CDR2 YYNGEE. The V end lost 4 bases, the J end lost 0 bases, and 20 bases lay between the germline ends. This CDR3 is 17 amino acids long. CDR3 nucleotide sequence: TGTGCCAGCAGCACCTACACCTCCCCTAGCGACTCCTACGAGCAGTACTTC. Residues: CASSTYTSPSDSYEQYF.